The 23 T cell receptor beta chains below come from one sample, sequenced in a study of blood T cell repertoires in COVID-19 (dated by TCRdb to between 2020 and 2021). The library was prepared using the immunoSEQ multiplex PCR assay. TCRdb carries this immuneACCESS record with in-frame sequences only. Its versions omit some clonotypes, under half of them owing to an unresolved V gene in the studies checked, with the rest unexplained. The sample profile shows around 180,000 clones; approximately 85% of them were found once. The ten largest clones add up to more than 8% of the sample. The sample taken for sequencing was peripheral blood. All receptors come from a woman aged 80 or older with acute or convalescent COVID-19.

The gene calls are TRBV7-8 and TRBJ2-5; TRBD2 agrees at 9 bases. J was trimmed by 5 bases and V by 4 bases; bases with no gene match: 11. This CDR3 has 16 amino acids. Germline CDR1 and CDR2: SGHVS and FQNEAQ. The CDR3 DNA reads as TGTGCCAGCAGCTCCCGGGATAGCGGGGGCGGGGAGACCCAGTACTTC. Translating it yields CASSSRDSGGGETQYF.

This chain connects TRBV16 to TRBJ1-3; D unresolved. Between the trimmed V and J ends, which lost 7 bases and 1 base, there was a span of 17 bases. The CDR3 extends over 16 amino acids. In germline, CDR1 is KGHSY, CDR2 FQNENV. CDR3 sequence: CASTALERRSGNTIYF. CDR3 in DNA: TGTGCCAGCACCGCGTTGGAGCGCAGATCTGGAAACACCATATATTTT.

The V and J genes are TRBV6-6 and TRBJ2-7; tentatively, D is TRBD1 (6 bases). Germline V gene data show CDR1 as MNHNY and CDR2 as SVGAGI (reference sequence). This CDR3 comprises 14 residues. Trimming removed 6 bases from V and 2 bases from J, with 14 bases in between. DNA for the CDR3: TGTGCCAGCAGCTCCGGGACAAATACCTACGAGCAGTACTTC. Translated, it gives CASSSGTNTYEQYF.

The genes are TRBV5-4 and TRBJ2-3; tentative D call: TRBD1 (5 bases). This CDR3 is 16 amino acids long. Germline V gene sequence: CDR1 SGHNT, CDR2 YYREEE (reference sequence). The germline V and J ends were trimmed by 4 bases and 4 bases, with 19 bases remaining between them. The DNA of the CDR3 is TGTGCCAGCAGCGCACCGGGTCCAAGGACACCAGATACGCAGTATTTT. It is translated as CASSAPGPRTPDTQYF. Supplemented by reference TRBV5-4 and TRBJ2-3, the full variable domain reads ETGVTQSPTHLIKTRGQQVTLRCSSQSGHNTVSWYQQALGQGPQFIFQYYREEENGRGNFPPRFSGLQFPNYSSELNVNALELDDSALYLCASSAPGPRTPDTQYFGPGTRLTVL.

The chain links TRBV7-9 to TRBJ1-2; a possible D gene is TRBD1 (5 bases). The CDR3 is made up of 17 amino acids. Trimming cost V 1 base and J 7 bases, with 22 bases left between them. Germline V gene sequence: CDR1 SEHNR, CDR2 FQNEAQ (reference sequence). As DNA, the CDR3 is TGTGCCAGCAGCTTAGGGTGGGTGCAGGGCGGATTCGGTGGCTACACCTTC. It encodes CASSLGWVQGGFGGYTF. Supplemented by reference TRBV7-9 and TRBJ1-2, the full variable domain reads DTGVSQNPRHKITKRGQNVTFRCDPISEHNRLYWYRQTLGQGPEFLTYFQNEAQLEKSRLLSDRFSAERPKGSFSTLEIQRTEQGDSAMYLCASSLGWVQGGFGGYTFGSGTRLTVV.

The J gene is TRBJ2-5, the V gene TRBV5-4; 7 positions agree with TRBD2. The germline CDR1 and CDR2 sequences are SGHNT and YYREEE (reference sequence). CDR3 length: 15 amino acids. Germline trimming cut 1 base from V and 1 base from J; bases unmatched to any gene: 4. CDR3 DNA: TGTGCCAGCAGCTTGTACGGACTAGGCCAAGAGACCCAGTACTTC. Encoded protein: CASSLYGLGQETQYF.

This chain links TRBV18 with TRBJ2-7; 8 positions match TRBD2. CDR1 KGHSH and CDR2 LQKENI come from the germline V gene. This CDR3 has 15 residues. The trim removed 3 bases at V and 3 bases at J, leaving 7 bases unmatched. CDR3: CASSPGLVGSYEQYF. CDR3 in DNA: TGTGCCAGCTCACCGGGACTAGTCGGCAGCTACGAGCAGTACTTC.

The DNA of the CDR3 is TGTGCCAGCAGCTTGGGTCCTAGCGACAATGAGCAGTTCTTC. Amino acid sequence: CASSLGPSDNEQFF. The chain has TRBV5-4 and TRBJ2-1, with D perhaps TRBD2 (6 bases). V was cut by 0 bases and J by 5 bases, with 9 bases left in between. The CDR3 runs 14 residues. The germline gives CDR1 SGHNT, CDR2 YYREEE (reference sequence).

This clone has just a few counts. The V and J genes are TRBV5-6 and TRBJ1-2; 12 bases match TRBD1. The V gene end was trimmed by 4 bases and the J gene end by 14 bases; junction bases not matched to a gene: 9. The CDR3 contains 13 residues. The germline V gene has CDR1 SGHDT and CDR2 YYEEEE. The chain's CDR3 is CASSIAGTGGPTF. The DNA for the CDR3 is TGTGCCAGCAGCATTGCCGGGACAGGGGGCCCGACCTTC. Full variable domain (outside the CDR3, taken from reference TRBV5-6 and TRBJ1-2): DAGVTQSPTHLIKTRGQQVTLRCSPKSGHDTVSWYQQALGQGPQFIFQYYEEEERQRGNFPDRFSGHQFPNYSSELNVNALLLGDSALYLCASSIAGTGGPTFGSGTRLTVV.

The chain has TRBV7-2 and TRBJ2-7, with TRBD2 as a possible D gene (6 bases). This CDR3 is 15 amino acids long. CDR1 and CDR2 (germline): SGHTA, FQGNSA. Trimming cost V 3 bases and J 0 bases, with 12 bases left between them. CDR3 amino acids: CASSFAGGYSYEQYF. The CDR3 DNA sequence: TGTGCCAGCAGCTTTGCCGGGGGTTACTCCTACGAGCAGTACTTC.

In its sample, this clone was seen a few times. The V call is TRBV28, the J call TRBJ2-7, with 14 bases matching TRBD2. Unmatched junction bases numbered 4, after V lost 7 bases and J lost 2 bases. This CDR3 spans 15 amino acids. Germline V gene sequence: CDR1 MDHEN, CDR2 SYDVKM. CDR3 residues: CASNAGLAGAYEQYF. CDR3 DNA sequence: TGTGCCAGCAACGCGGGACTAGCGGGGGCCTACGAGCAGTACTTC.

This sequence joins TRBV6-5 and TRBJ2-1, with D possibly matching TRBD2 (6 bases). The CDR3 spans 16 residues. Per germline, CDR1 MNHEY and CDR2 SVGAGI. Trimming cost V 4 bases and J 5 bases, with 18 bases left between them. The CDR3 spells CASSSGDGSIHNEQFF. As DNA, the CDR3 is TGTGCCAGCAGTTCTGGGGACGGGAGTATCCACAATGAGCAGTTCTTC.

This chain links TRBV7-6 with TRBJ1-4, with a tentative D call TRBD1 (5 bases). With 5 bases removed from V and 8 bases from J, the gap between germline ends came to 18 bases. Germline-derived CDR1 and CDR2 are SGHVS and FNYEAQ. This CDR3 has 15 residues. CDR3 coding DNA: TGTGCCAGCAGCGAAGAGGTCGGGGGGAACGAAAAACTGTTTTTT. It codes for CASSEEVGGNEKLFF.

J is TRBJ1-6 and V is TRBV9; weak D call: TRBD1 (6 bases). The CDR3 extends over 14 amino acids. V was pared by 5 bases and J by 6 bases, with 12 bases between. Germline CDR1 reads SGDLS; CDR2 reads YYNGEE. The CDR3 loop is CASRGGQPNSPLHF. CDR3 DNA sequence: TGTGCCAGCAGGGGTGGACAGCCTAATTCACCCCTCCACTTT.

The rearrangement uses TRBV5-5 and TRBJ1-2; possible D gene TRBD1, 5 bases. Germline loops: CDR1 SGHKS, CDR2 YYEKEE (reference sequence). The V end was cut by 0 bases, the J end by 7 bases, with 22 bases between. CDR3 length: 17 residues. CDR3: CASSLALVGRAVGGYTF. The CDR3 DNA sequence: TGTGCCAGCAGCTTGGCTCTGGTTGGCAGGGCCGTTGGTGGCTACACCTTC.

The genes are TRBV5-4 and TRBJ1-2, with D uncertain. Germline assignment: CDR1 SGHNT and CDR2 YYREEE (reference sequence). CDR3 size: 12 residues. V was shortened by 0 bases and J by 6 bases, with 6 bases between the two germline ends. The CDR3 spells CASSLAGDGYTF. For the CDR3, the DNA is TGTGCCAGCAGCTTGGCCGGGGATGGCTACACCTTC.

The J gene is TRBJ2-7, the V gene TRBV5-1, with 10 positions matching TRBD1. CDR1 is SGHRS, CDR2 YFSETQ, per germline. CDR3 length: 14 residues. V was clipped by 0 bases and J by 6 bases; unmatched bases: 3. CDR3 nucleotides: TGCGCCAGCAGCTTGGAGACAGGGGGCTTCGAGCAGTACTTC. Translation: CASSLETGGFEQYF.

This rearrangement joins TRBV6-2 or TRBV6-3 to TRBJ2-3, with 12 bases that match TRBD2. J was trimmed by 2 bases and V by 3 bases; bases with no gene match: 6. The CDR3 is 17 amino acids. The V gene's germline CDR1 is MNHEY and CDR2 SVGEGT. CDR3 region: CASSYRGLAGYTDTQYF. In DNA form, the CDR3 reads TGTGCCAGCAGTTATCGAGGACTAGCGGGGTACACAGATACGCAGTATTTT.

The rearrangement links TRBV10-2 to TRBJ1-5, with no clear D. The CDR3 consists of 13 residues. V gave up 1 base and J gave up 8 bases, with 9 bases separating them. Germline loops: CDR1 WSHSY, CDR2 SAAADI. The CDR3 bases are TGCGCCAGCAGTGAGTTCGGGAGGGAGCCCCAGCATTTT. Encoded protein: CASSEFGREPQHF.

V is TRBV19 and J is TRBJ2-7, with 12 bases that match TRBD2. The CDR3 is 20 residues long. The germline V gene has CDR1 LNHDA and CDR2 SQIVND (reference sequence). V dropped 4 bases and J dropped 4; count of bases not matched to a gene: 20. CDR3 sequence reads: CASSSAPLSTSGGLLYEQYF. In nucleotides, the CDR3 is TGTGCCAGTAGTAGCGCGCCCCTGTCGACTAGCGGGGGACTGTTATACGAGCAGTACTTC.

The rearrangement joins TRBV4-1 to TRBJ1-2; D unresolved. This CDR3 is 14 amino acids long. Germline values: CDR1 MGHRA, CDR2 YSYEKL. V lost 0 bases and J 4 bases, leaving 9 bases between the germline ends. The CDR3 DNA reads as TGCGCCAGCAGCCAAGAGGCAGGTCCCTATGGCTACACCTTC. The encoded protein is CASSQEAGPYGYTF.

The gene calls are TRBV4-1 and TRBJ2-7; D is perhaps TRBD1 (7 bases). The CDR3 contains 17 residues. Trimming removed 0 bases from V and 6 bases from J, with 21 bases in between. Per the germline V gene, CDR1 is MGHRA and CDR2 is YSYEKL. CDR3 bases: TGCGCCAGCAGCCAAGATCGAGCCGAGACAGGGAGGCGCGAGCAGTACTTC. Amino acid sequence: CASSQDRAETGRREQYF.

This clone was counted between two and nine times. The CDR3 loop is CASSEGGTVGNTIYF. DNA of the CDR3: TGTGCCAGCAGTGAAGGCGGGACCGTCGGAAACACCATATATTTT. V gene TRBV6-1 combines with J gene TRBJ1-3; weak D call: TRBD1 (5 bases). Between the trimmed V and J ends, which lost 1 base and 4 bases, there was a span of 11 bases. The CDR3 runs to 15 residues. In germline, CDR1 is MNHNS, CDR2 SASEGT.